This record looks at one T cell receptor beta chain sequence and its context. The antigen is not known. The germline V and J ends were trimmed by 1 base and 2 bases, with 7 bases remaining between them. The length of the CDR3 is 15 residues. Germline V gene sequence: CDR1 SGHRS, CDR2 YFSETQ. The sample belongs to a study of T cell responses to AZD1222 COVID-19 vaccine. Study-wide findings and caveats: Two AZD1222 administrations were followed by greater Spike-specific TCR breadth and depth.

Sequencing used immunoSEQ multiplex PCR; TCRdb keeps in-frame clones, though not all of them. Here the sample spans 90,000 to 150,000 clones, 85% to 90% being singletons. This TCR came from an adult who received the AZD1222 COVID-19 vaccine. Sequenced here: peripheral blood, sampled 28 days after the second AZD1222 dose. This sequence joins TRBV5-1 and TRBJ2-6; D unclear. This chain's CDR3 is CASSLQEPGANVLTF. For the CDR3, the DNA is TGCGCCAGCAGCTTGCAGGAACCTGGGGCCAACGTCCTGACTTTC.